The 24 T cell receptor beta chains below all came from one sample that was sequenced in a study of T-cell reconstitution after alpha-beta-depleted transplantation in children. Using unique molecular identifiers, the investigators prepared the TCRbeta library. TCRdb called the PCR reads again in MiXCR, with one record for every CDR3 protein. Of 780,000 or so distinct CDR3 sequences in the sample, roughly 15% were seen once. The sample here was PBMCs, mostly from graft donor cells, taken 360 days after TCRalphabeta/CD19-depleted stem cell transplant. Receptor source: a male patient between 5 and 17 years old who had a stem cell transplant for acute lymphoblastic leukemia, so the T cells may come from the graft donor.

V gene TRBV24-1 combines with J gene TRBJ2-2; D is possibly TRBD2 (6 bases). V was clipped by 6 bases and J by 0 bases, with 10 bases between them. The length of the CDR3 is 15 residues. Germline V gene data show CDR1 as KGHDR and CDR2 as SFDVKD. The CDR3 coding sequence is TGTGCCACCAGTCCCCAGCGGGCGAACACCGGGGAGCTGTTTTTT. Its translation: CATSPQRANTGELFF.

This clonotype appeared many times. The CDR3 bases are TGCAGTGCTAGAGAGAGTACCACCAGGGTAATCATCTATGGCTACACCTTC. As protein: CSARESTTRVIIYGYTF. The chain employs TRBV20-1 and TRBJ1-2, with D possibly TRBD1 on 5 matching bases. Germline CDR1 and CDR2: DFQATT and SNEGSKA (reference sequence). This CDR3 is built from 17 residues. The V gene lost 0 bases and the J gene lost 4 bases, with 21 bases spanning the gap.

The CDR3 DNA reads TGTGCCACCAGCAGAGAGAGAGTGGCGACAGCGAGATACGAGCAGTACTTC. Translating it yields CATSRERVATARYEQYF. The genes are TRBV15 and TRBJ2-7; tentatively, D is TRBD1 (5 bases). This CDR3 region has 17 residues. Germline CDR1 LNHNV, CDR2 YYDKDF (reference sequence). V was trimmed by 0 bases and J by 4 bases, leaving 19 bases between them.

This clonotype was observed a few times. J is TRBJ2-6 and V is TRBV5-4; 11 bases fit TRBD2. Germline trimming cut 0 bases from V and 8 bases from J; bases unmatched to any gene: 4. CDR1 SGHNT and CDR2 YYREEE come from the germline V gene (reference sequence). The CDR3 contains 16 residues. The CDR3 sequence is CASSLARLAGTNVLTF. Written as DNA, the CDR3 is TGTGCCAGCAGCTTGGCGCGACTAGCGGGAACCAACGTCCTGACTTTC.

This chain joins TRBV7-7 and TRBJ2-1; 7 bases agree with TRBD1. The CDR3 sequence is 14 residues long. Trimming removed 5 bases from V and 4 bases from J; junction bases left unmatched: 5. CDR1 SSHAT and CDR2 FNYEAQ come from the germline V gene (reference sequence). CDR3 sequence reads: CASSRGPAYNEQFF. The CDR3 coding sequence is TGTGCCAGCAGCAGGGGGCCCGCATACAATGAGCAGTTCTTC.

The chain recombines TRBV12-3 or TRBV12-4 with TRBJ2-7; D gene uncertain. Deletions cut 7 bases from V and 5 bases from J, with 15 bases between. The CDR3 runs 13 residues. CDR3 loop: CASTKYRSDEQYF. Here the CDR3 DNA reads TGTGCCAGCACAAAGTACCGGTCCGACGAGCAGTACTTC.

V is TRBV5-6 and J is TRBJ2-7, with D perhaps TRBD1 (6 bases). This CDR3 region has 13 residues. CDR1 and CDR2 from the germline V gene are SGHDT and YYEEEE. V was shortened by 5 bases and J by 3 bases, with 12 bases between the two germline ends. CDR3 DNA sequence: TGTGCCAGCAGACAGGGCCCCCTCTACGAGCAGTACTTC. Translated, it gives CASRQGPLYEQYF.

CDR3 residues: CSAPPRTSGNNEQFF. The CDR3 region has the DNA TGCAGTGCCCCTCCCCGGACTAGCGGGAACAATGAGCAGTTCTTC. This sequence joins TRBV20-1 and TRBJ2-1; 12 bases agree with TRBD2. The CDR3 covers 15 residues. Per germline, CDR1 DFQATT and CDR2 SNEGSKA (reference sequence). Trimming removed 6 bases from V and 5 bases from J; junction bases left unmatched: 8.

The chain employs TRBV2 and TRBJ1-1, with TRBD1 identical over 7 bases. The junction had 2 bases not matched to a gene; V was cut back by 4 bases and J by 0 bases. This CDR3 is built from 14 residues. Germline loops: CDR1 SNHLY, CDR2 FYNNEI. This CDR3 reads CASSVGQVNTEAFF. The CDR3 DNA follows: TGTGCCAGCAGTGTCGGACAGGTGAACACTGAAGCTTTCTTT. Drawing the rest from reference TRBV2 and TRBJ1-1, the complete variable domain is EPEVTQTPSHQVTQMGQEVILRCVPISNHLYFYWYRQILGQKVEFLVSFYNNEISEKSEIFDDQFSVERPDGSNFTLKIRSTKLEDSAMYFCASSVGQVNTEAFFGQGTRLTVV.

This chain links TRBV12-3 or TRBV12-4 with TRBJ1-2; 10 bases line up with TRBD1. V shed 6 bases, J shed 8 bases, and the junction held 6 bases outside the gene matches. This CDR3 comprises 13 residues. CDR3 coding DNA: TGTGCCAGCAGCTCCGACAGGGGGCGAGGCTACACCTTC. Encoded protein: CASSSDRGRGYTF.

The rearrangement uses TRBV11-2 and TRBJ2-7; 8 nucleotides line up with TRBD2. The CDR3 length is 16 residues. V dropped 4 bases and J dropped 4; count of bases not matched to a gene: 12. Per the germline V gene, CDR1 is SGHAT and CDR2 is FQNNGV. The CDR3 region has the DNA TGTGCCAGCAGCTCCATCCGGGGGGGGAGCGAGTACGAGCAGTACTTC. Protein sequence: CASSSIRGGSEYEQYF.

The V gene is TRBV9, the J gene TRBJ2-3; 7 bases are shared with TRBD2. Losses at the gene ends were 2 bases for V and 0 bases for J; bases not matched to a gene: 3. This CDR3 has 15 amino acids. CDR1 is SGDLS, CDR2 YYNGEE, per germline. For the CDR3, the DNA is TGTGCCAGCAGCGTGGGGGGGATGAGCACAGATACGCAGTATTTT. Translated, it gives CASSVGGMSTDTQYF.

This clonotype has only a few counts. The chain joins TRBV29-1 to TRBJ2-7, with no clear D. Germline values: CDR1 SQVTM, CDR2 ANQGSEA. The CDR3 extends over 14 amino acids. Trimming left V 8 bases short and J 4 bases short, with 21 bases between. For the CDR3, the DNA is TGCAGCTACCTATCACGGCGAGATCGATACGAGCAGTACTTC. Its protein product is CSYLSRRDRYEQYF.

This clonotype was recorded a few times. The rearrangement links TRBV9 to TRBJ2-1; TRBD2 matches 8 bases. V gave up 5 bases and J gave up 2 bases; unmatched junction bases: 9. This CDR3 is built from 16 residues. The V gene's germline CDR1 is SGDLS and CDR2 YYNGEE. The CDR3 region is CASSSGLVFPYNEQFF. For the CDR3, the DNA is TGTGCCAGCAGTTCGGGACTAGTCTTCCCCTACAATGAGCAGTTCTTC.

This clonotype occurred many times. The gene calls are TRBV5-1 and TRBJ2-1, with 10 bases aligning to TRBD2. Germline V CDR1 and CDR2: SGHRS, YFSETQ. The CDR3 is 15 residues long. The V and J ends lost 6 bases and 0 bases, in that order; junction bases with no gene match: 3. The CDR3 protein is CASTLAGASYNEQFF. For the CDR3, the DNA is TGCGCCAGCACCCTAGCGGGAGCCTCCTACAATGAGCAGTTCTTC.

V usage is TRBV6-5 and J usage is TRBJ2-1; 10 bases are a match to TRBD2. CDR1 is MNHEY and CDR2 is SVGAGI in the germline V gene. The V gene end was trimmed by 2 bases and the J gene end by 6 bases; junction bases not matched to a gene: 7. CDR3 length: 16 residues. CDR3 loop: CASSYGSGRAPNEQFF. The CDR3 DNA is TGTGCCAGCAGTTACGGGAGCGGGAGGGCCCCCAATGAGCAGTTCTTC.

The genes are TRBV12-3 or TRBV12-4 and TRBJ2-7, with D maybe TRBD2 (7 bases). The CDR3 loop spans 14 amino acids. Trimming removed 4 bases at V and 2 bases at J, with 12 bases between. The CDR3 DNA reads as TGTGCCAGCAGTTGGGGGAGGGGGACCTACGAGCAGTACTTC. Protein sequence: CASSWGRGTYEQYF.

In this sample, this clonotype turned up a few times. V is TRBV7-3 and J is TRBJ2-3; 7 bases line up with TRBD1. The trim removed 5 bases at V and 2 bases at J, leaving 13 bases unmatched. This CDR3 has 17 amino acids. Per the germline V gene, CDR1 is SGHTA and CDR2 is FQGTGA. The CDR3 DNA is TGTGCCAGCAGCCCCAACGACAGGGAGTTTGTCACAGATACGCAGTATTTT. It yields the protein CASSPNDREFVTDTQYF.

Ten or more counts support this clonotype. The chain combines TRBV28 with TRBJ2-7; D is undetermined. Per the germline V gene, CDR1 is MDHEN and CDR2 is SYDVKM. The CDR3 covers 12 residues. Trimming took 8 bases from V and 2 from J, leaving 10 bases between them. The CDR3 protein is CASLEVPYEQYF. The CDR3 DNA is TGTGCCAGCCTTGAGGTCCCCTACGAGCAGTACTTC.

The genes are TRBV30 and TRBJ2-1; D not certain. With 1 base removed from V and 12 bases from J, the gap between germline ends came to 7 bases. The CDR3 is 10 amino acids. Germline values: CDR1 GTSNPN, CDR2 SVGIG (reference sequence). The DNA for the CDR3 is TGTGCCTGGAGTGAAGGACGGCAGTTCTTC. Protein product: CAWSEGRQFF.

The V and J genes are TRBV3-1 and TRBJ2-7; D is unclear. The germline gives CDR1 LGHDT, CDR2 YNNKEL (reference sequence). This CDR3 contains 12 residues. V dropped 2 bases and J dropped 3 bases, with 5 bases sitting between them. The CDR3 DNA sequence: TGTGCCAGCAGCCAACTAGACTACGAGCAGTACTTC. It is translated as CASSQLDYEQYF.

V is TRBV12-3 or TRBV12-4 and J is TRBJ2-1, with D tentatively TRBD2 (6 bases). The CDR3 is 15 amino acids. V was shortened by 7 bases and J by 3 bases, with 16 bases between the two germline ends. For the CDR3, the DNA is TGTGCCAGCATGCCCGAGGGGACTTACTACAATGAGCAGTTCTTC. Translating gives CASMPEGTYYNEQFF.

A few counts support this clonotype. The V gene is TRBV5-1, the J gene TRBJ2-5, with 12 bases that match TRBD2. This CDR3 has 17 residues. Germline CDR1 is SGHRS and CDR2 is YFSETQ. The ends lost 0 bases at V and 4 bases at J; junction bases unmatched: 7. The CDR3 loop is CASSLVPSGRAGETQYF. CDR3 DNA sequence: TGCGCCAGCAGCTTGGTCCCTAGCGGGAGGGCCGGAGAGACCCAGTACTTC.

This clonotype was found a few times. The chain joins TRBV5-1 to TRBJ2-1, with TRBD2 identical over 7 bases. The junction had 13 bases not matched to a gene; V was cut back by 2 bases and J by 8 bases. CDR1 is SGHRS, CDR2 YFSETQ, per germline. The CDR3 spans 16 residues. CDR3 protein: CASSFDPTSRLDEQFF. CDR3 nucleotide sequence: TGCGCCAGCAGCTTTGACCCGACTAGCCGGTTAGATGAGCAGTTCTTC.